These 4 T cell receptor beta chains originate from one sample sequenced in a study of blood T cells in healthy people across ages. The second PCR ran about 6 to 12 cycles with a sample-barcoded 5' primer and J-beta primers. TCRdb re-called the 5' RACE reads with MiXCR, one entry per CDR3 protein. The sample lists 1.5 million to 2 million distinct CDR3 sequences, just under 50% occurring once. Input material: blood. Every receptor here comes from a middle-aged woman in good health.

Here the CDR3 DNA reads TGTGCCACCAGTGATTCGGCCGGGCAGGATACGCAGTATTTT. Residues: CATSDSAGQDTQYF. V and J are TRBV24-1 and TRBJ2-3; no firm D call. The CDR3 contains 14 residues. Germline V gene sequence: CDR1 KGHDR, CDR2 SFDVKD. Trimming removed 2 bases from V and 6 bases from J, with 11 bases in between.

This rearrangement joins TRBV5-1 to TRBJ2-7; D may be TRBD1 (6 bases). CDR3 length: 15 residues. CDR1 and CDR2 from the germline V gene are SGHRS and YFSETQ. Trimming took 4 bases from V and 3 from J, leaving 17 bases between them. The CDR3 DNA reads as TGCGCCAGCAGCGTACAGGGACGGGTTGACTACGAGCAGTACTTC. Translation gives CASSVQGRVDYEQYF.

The rearrangement uses TRBV20-1 and TRBJ2-1; D may be TRBD1 or TRBD2 (5 bases each). The germline V gene has CDR1 DFQATT and CDR2 SNEGSKA (reference sequence). This CDR3 region has 15 residues. V dropped 2 bases and J dropped 4 bases, with 15 bases sitting between them. The CDR3: CSARRAGTAYNEQFF. CDR3 bases: TGCAGTGCTAGACGCGCTGGGACGGCTTACAATGAGCAGTTCTTC.

V is TRBV4-1 and J is TRBJ1-5; D might be TRBD1 (6 bases). The CDR3 length is 14 residues. Germline loops: CDR1 MGHRA, CDR2 YSYEKL. V lost 0 bases and J 7 bases, leaving 10 bases between the germline ends. The chain's CDR3 is CASSQEKGDQPQHF. The CDR3 region has the DNA TGCGCCAGCAGCCAAGAGAAGGGGGACCAGCCCCAGCATTTT.